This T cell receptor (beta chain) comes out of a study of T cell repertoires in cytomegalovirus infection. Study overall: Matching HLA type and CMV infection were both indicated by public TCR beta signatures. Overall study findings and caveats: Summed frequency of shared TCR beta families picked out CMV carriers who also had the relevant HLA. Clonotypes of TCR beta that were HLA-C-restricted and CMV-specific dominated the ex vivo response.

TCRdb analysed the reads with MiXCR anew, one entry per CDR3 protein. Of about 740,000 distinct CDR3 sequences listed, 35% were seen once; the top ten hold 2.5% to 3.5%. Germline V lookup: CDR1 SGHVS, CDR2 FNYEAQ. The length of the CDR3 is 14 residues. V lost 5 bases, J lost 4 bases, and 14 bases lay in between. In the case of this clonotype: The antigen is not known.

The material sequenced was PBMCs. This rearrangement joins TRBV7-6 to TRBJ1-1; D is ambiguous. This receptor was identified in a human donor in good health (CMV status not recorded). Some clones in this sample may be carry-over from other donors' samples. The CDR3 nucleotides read TGTGCCAGCAGCGGAACCCCCGGGAGCACTGAAGCTTTCTTT. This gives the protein CASSGTPGSTEAFF. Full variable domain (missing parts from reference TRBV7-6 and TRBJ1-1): GAGVSQSPRYKVTKRGQDVALRCDPISGHVSLYWYRQALGQGPEFLTYFNYEAQQDKSGLPNDRFSAERPEGSISTLTIQRTEQRDSAMYRCASSGTPGSTEAFFGQGTRLTVV.